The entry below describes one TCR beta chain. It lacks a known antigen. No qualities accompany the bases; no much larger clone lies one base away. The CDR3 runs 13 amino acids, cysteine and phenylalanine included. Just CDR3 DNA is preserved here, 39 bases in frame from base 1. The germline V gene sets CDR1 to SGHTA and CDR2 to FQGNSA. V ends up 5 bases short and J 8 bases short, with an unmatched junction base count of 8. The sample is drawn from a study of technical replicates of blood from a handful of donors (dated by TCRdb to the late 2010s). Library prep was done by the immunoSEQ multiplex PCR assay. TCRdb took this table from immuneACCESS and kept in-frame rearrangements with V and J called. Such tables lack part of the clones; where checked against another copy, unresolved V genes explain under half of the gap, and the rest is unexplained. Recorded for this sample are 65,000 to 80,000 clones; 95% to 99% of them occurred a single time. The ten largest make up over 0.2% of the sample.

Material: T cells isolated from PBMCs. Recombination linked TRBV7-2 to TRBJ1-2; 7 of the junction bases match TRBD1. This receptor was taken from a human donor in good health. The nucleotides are TGTGCCAGCAGCAGGGGGACAGAGCGAGGCTACACCTTC. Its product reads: CASSRGTERGYTF.